This T cell receptor beta chain originates from a study of long-term antiretroviral therapy in people with HIV. Regarding the study as a whole: Relative to transplant donor controls, diversity remained lower despite increasing after ART.

The CDR3 sequence is 14 residues long. Germline V gene lookup returns CDR1 LGHNA and CDR2 YSLEER. Trimming took off 0 bases at V and 1 base at J, with 6 bases between the two ends. Running of the v3.0 immunoSEQ assay took place at survey level. This table comes from immunoSEQ multiplex PCR, and its TCRdb copy is limited to in-frame clones, with some not included. The sample comprises about 30,000 clones, 85% to 90% of which are singletons, and around 8% rests with the top ten. In the case of this clone: Its antigen remains unidentified.

This TCR was sampled from a man in his fifties or sixties with HIV. V is TRBV4-3 and J is TRBJ1-1; D unclear. Sample: unsorted PBMCs, taken 3.2 years before starting antiretroviral therapy. CDR3 DNA sequence: TGCGCCAGCAGCCAAGATCTGGGGAACACTGAAGCTTTCTTT. Translating gives CASSQDLGNTEAFF.